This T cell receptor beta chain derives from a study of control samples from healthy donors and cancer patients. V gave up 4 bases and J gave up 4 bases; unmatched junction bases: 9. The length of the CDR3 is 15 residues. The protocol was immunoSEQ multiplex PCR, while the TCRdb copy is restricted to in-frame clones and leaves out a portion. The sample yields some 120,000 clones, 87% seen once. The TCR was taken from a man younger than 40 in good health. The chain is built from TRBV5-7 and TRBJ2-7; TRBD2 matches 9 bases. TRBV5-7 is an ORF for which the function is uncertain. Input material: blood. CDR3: CASSVTSGGRYEQYV. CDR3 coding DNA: TGTGCCAGCAGCGTGACTAGCGGTGGGAGATACGAGCAGTACGTC.